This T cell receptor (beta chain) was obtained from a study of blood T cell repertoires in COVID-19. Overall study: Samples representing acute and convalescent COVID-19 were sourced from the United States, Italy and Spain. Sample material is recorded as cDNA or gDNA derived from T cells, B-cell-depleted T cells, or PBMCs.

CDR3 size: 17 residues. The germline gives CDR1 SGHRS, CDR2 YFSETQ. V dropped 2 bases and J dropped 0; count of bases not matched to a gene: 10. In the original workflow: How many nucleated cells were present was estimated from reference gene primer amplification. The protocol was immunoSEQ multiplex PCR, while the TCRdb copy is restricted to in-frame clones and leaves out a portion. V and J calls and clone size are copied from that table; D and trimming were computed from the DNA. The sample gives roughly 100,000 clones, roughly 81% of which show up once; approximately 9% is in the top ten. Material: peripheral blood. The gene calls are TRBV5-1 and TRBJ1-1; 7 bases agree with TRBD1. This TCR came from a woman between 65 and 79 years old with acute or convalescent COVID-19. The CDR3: CASSFSGGRRLNTEAFF. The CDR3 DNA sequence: TGCGCCAGCAGCTTTTCAGGGGGTCGACGGTTGAACACTGAAGCTTTCTTT.